This record covers a single T cell receptor (beta chain). This specimen belongs to a study of OX40 agonist ivuxolimab in advanced cancers. Germline assignment: CDR1 MDHEN and CDR2 SYDVKM. The V gene lost 5 bases and the J gene lost 0 bases, with 17 bases spanning the gap. This CDR3 has 17 residues. Measured with immunoSEQ multiplex PCR; TCRdb has only the in-frame clones, and not every one. The sample lists about 82,000 clones, roughly nine tenths seen once, with about 2.1% in the top ten. The sequence came from an adult with an advanced solid tumor such as melanoma, head and neck, liver or kidney cancer. This chain links TRBV28 with TRBJ2-1; D possibly corresponds to TRBD2 (6 bases). The specimen was CD4+ or CD8+ T cells sorted from blood, collected in a trial of the OX40 agonist ivuxolimab. For the CDR3, the DNA is TGTGCCAGCAGTGTCCCCCTAGCGTCCAGCTCCTACAATGAGCAGTTCTTC. Its translation is CASSVPLASSSYNEQFF.